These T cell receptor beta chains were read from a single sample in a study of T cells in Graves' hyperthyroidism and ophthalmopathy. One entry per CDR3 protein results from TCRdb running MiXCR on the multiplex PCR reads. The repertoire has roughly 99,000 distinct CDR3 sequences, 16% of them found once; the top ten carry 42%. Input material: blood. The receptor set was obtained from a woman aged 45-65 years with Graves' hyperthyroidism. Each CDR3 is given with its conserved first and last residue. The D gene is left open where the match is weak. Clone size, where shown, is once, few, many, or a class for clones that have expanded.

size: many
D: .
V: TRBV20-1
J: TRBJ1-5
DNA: TGCAGTGCCAACGCGGTTCGGCAGCCCCAGCATTTT
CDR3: CSANAVRQPQHF

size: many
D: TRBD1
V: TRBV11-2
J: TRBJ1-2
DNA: TGTGCCAGCAGGAGGTTGATAGGACAGGGCCTCAACACCTTC
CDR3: CASRRLIGQGLNTF

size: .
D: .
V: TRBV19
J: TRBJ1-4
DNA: TGTGCCAGTAGTCCTTGGGGGGCGACTAATGAAAAACTGTTTTTT
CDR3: CASSPWGATNEKLFF

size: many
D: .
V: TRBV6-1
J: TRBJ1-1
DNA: TGTGCCAGCAGGCTTGGGGGCCCCGGCACTGAAGCTTTCTTT
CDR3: CASRLGGPGTEAFF

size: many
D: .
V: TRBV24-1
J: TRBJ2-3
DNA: TGTGCCACCAGTGATTTGCACGAGGTAGGCACAGATACGCAGTATTTT
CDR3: CATSDLHEVGTDTQYF

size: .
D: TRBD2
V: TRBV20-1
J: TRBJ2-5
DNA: TGCAGTGCCCCCGGGACCGGGACTAGCGGGAAACAAGAGACCCAGTACTTC
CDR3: CSAPGTGTSGKQETQYF

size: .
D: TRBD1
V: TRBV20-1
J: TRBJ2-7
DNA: TGCAGTGCTAGAAGCCCGGGACAGGGACCCTACGAGCAGTACTTC
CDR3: CSARSPGQGPYEQYF

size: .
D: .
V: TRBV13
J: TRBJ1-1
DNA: TGTGCCAGCAGCTTAGATTTCCCTTCGGGAGACCTATGGAACACTGAAGCTTTCTTT
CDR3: CASSLDFPSGDLWNTEAFF

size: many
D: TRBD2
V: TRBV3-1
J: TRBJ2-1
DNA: TGTGCCAGCAGCCCGACTAGCGGGAGGTTAGGTGAGCAGTTCTTC
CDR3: CASSPTSGRLGEQFF

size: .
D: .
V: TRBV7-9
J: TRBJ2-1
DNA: TGTGCCAGCAGCTTAGTTAGCTACTACAATGAGCAGTTCTTC
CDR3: CASSLVSYYNEQFF